Listed below are T cell receptor beta chains from one sample, sequenced in a study of CD8 T cells in ankylosing spondylitis. TCRdb used MiXCR to reprocess the 5' RACE reads, holding one entry per CDR3 protein. The table has 650,000 to 800,000 distinct CDR3 sequences, about 20% seen once. Specimen: blood, either unsorted or a sorted T cell fraction (not recorded which). The receptors originated from a male donor with ankylosing spondylitis. Both conserved end residues are part of each CDR3. The D gene is left open where the match is weak. Size tells how often a clone was seen (once, few, many) or the class of an expanded clone, and some rows leave it out.

D	V	J	size	CDR3	DNA
TRBD1	TRBV20-1	TRBJ1-4	.	CSARDPTGRGEKLFF	TGCAGTGCTAGAGACCCGACAGGGAGGGGAGAAAAACTGTTTTTT
.	TRBV3-1	TRBJ1-4	.	CASRPINDEKLFF	TGTGCCAGCAGGCCCATTAACGATGAAAAACTGTTTTTT
TRBD1	TRBV7-8	TRBJ1-2	.	CASSAVPRQGVLGYTF	TGTGCCAGCAGCGCAGTTCCGAGACAGGGAGTTCTGGGCTACACCTTC
.	TRBV7-3	TRBJ2-2	.	CASSFLGITNTGELFF	TGTGCCAGCAGCTTCTTGGGGATAACGAACACCGGGGAGCTGTTTTTT
TRBD1	TRBV12-3/TRBV12-4	TRBJ2-7	few	CASSLVGQGAYEQYF	TGTGCCAGCAGTTTAGTCGGACAGGGGGCCTACGAGCAGTACTTC
.	TRBV3-1	TRBJ1-3	many	CASSQQGNTIYF	TGTGCCAGCAGCCAACAAGGAAACACCATATATTTT
.	TRBV18	TRBJ2-1	few	CASSPRERAYNEQFF	TGTGCCAGCTCACCGAGGGAGAGAGCCTACAATGAGCAGTTCTTC
.	TRBV15	TRBJ1-1	few	CATSRGGGGLDTEAFF	TGTGCCACCAGCAGAGGAGGTGGGGGCCTGGACACTGAAGCTTTCTTT
.	TRBV20-1	TRBJ2-7	.	CSASLASAFYEQYF	TGCAGTGCCTCCTTGGCTAGCGCGTTCTACGAGCAGTACTTC
.	TRBV5-1	TRBJ1-4	few	CASSAMGTMDEKLFF	TGCGCCAGCAGCGCGATGGGGACAATGGATGAAAAACTGTTTTTT
.	TRBV10-3	TRBJ2-1	.	CAISEFWDNEQFF	TGTGCCATCAGTGAATTCTGGGACAATGAGCAGTTCTTC
.	TRBV18	TRBJ1-4	few	CASSQQGNSEKLFF	TGTGCCAGCTCACAGCAGGGGAATAGCGAAAAACTGTTTTTT
.	TRBV5-8	TRBJ1-5	few	CASSLGAYSNQPQHF	TGTGCCAGCAGCTTGGGTGCTTATAGCAATCAGCCCCAGCATTTT
TRBD2	TRBV20-1	TRBJ2-1	.	CSASITSGSYNEQFF	TGCAGTGCTTCTATTACTAGCGGGAGCTACAATGAGCAGTTCTTC
TRBD1	TRBV19	TRBJ1-4	.	CASRVTGGGEKLFF	TGTGCCAGCCGAGTGACAGGGGGCGGTGAAAAACTGTTTTTT
.	TRBV12-3/TRBV12-4	TRBJ2-5	.	CASTSGWYQETQYF	TGTGCCAGCACCTCCGGCTGGTACCAAGAGACCCAGTACTTC
.	TRBV5-1	TRBJ1-6	few	CASSPVGNSPLHF	TGCGCCAGCAGCCCGGTGGGGAATTCACCCCTCCACTTT
.	TRBV15	TRBJ2-1	many	CATSRSASPYNEQFF	TGTGCCACCAGCAGATCGGCCTCGCCCTACAATGAGCAGTTCTTC
TRBD1	TRBV12-3/TRBV12-4	TRBJ2-7	.	CASSYGTGGREQYF	TGTGCCAGCAGTTACGGGACAGGGGGCAGGGAGCAGTACTTC
TRBD2	TRBV9	TRBJ2-2	few	CASSPRSRTSGSAKTGELFF	TGTGCCAGCAGCCCCCGTTCTAGGACTAGCGGGAGCGCAAAGACCGGGGAGCTGTTTTTT
.	TRBV5-3	TRBJ1-1	few	CARSQIFCGQTEAFF	TGTGCCAGAAGCCAGATCTTTTGTGGCCAGACTGAAGCTTTCTTT
.	TRBV30	TRBJ2-1	.	CAHKAEYNEQFF	TGTGCCCACAAGGCAGAGTACAATGAGCAGTTCTTC
TRBD2	TRBV9	TRBJ2-5	.	CASSVATGLAVQETQYF	TGTGCCAGCAGCGTAGCTACGGGACTAGCGGTCCAAGAGACCCAGTACTTC